This T cell receptor (beta chain) was found in a study of blood T cells in healthy people across ages. In this sample, this clonotype turned up a few times. CDR1 is LGHNA and CDR2 is YSLEER in the germline V gene. Trimming stripped 0 bases from V and 7 bases from J, with 9 bases between. This CDR3 contains 14 residues. Primed by a sample-barcoded 5' primer and a J-beta primer mix, a second PCR proceeded for roughly 7 to 12 cycles. TCRdb reprocessed the 5' RACE reads via MiXCR and lists one record per CDR3 protein. The table has roughly 1,700,000 distinct CDR3 sequences, 28% seen once. Sequencing was carried out using blood. J is TRBJ2-2 and V is TRBV4-3; no clear D. This receptor was taken from a woman aged 25 to 39 in good health. In DNA, the CDR3 is TGCGCCAGCAGCCAAGAAGGCCGGGTCGGGGAGCTGTTTTTT. Residues: CASSQEGRVGELFF.